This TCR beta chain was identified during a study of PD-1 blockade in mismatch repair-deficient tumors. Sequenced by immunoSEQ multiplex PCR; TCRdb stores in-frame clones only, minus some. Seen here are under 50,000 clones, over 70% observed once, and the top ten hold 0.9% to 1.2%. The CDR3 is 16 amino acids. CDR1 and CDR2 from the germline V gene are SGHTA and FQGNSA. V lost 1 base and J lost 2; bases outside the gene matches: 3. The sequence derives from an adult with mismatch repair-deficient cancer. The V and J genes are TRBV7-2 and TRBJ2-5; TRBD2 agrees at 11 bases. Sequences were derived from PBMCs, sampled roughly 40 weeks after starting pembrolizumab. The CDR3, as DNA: TGTGCCAGCAGCTTAGGGGGACTAGCGGTTCAAGAGACCCAGTACTTC. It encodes CASSLGGLAVQETQYF. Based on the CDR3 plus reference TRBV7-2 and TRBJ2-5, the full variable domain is GAGVSQSPSNKVTEKGKDVELRCDPISGHTALYWYRQSLGQGLEFLIYFQGNSAPDKSGLPSDRFSAERTGGSVSTLTIQRTQQEDSAVYLCASSLGGLAVQETQYFGPGTRLLVL.